A single sample is the source of the 20 T cell receptor beta chains below, sequenced in a study of identical twins. MiXCR was run by TCRdb on the 5' RACE reads, yielding one entry per CDR3 protein. The table lists some 270,000 distinct CDR3 sequences, about 9% of them singletons. The sample was also reused in another study, on yellow fever vaccine responses in identical twins.

Source material: CD8+ T cells sorted from blood. These receptors were taken from a woman between 18 and 29 years old in good health.

The sample holds a few counts of this clonotype. The chain has TRBV3-1 and TRBJ2-7; 12 bases are shared with TRBD2. Germline CDR1 is LGHDT and CDR2 is YNNKEL (reference sequence). V was clipped by 4 bases and J by 2 bases; unmatched bases: 6. CDR3 length equals 16 residues. CDR3 amino acids: CASSPRLAGDAYEQYF. Here the CDR3 DNA reads TGTGCCAGCAGCCCTCGACTAGCGGGGGACGCCTACGAGCAGTACTTC.

This clonotype has a count of ten or more. The chain combines TRBV9 with TRBJ2-3; the D gene is possibly TRBD2 (5 bases). Looked up from germline, CDR1 is SGDLS and CDR2 is YYNGEE. The V end was cut by 0 bases, the J end by 0 bases, with 14 bases between. CDR3 size: 17 residues. CDR3: CASSVVSRGISTDTQYF. Here the CDR3 DNA reads TGTGCCAGCAGCGTAGTCTCCCGGGGTATAAGCACAGATACGCAGTATTTT.

The chain recombines TRBV28 with TRBJ2-5, with TRBD1 as a possible D gene (5 bases). CDR1 and CDR2 (germline): MDHEN, SYDVKM. The CDR3 runs 14 residues. V was shortened by 11 bases and J by 5 bases, with 21 bases between the two germline ends. The CDR3 nucleotides are TGTGCCTCGAAAGGGGTTCCAATTCTTGAGACCCAGTACTTC. This gives the protein CASKGVPILETQYF. The whole variable domain, remainder taken from reference TRBV28 and TRBJ2-5, is DVKVTQSSRYLVKRTGEKVFLECVQDMDHENMFWYRQDPGLGLRLIYFSYDVKMKEKGDIPEGYSVSREKKERFSLILESASTNQTSMYLCASKGVPILETQYFGPGTRLLVL.

This sequence joins TRBV4-3 and TRBJ2-1; TRBD2 aligns across 9 bases. CDR1 is LGHNA and CDR2 is YSLEER in the germline V gene. The V segment lost 0 bases and the J segment 3 bases; nucleotides outside the gene matches: 3. The CDR3 is made up of 16 amino acids. CDR3 amino acids: CASSQDRLAVYNEQFF. The CDR3 region has the DNA TGCGCCAGCAGCCAAGATCGACTAGCGGTCTACAATGAGCAGTTCTTC.

This clonotype was seen a few times. The chain employs TRBV20-1 and TRBJ2-1; TRBD2 matches at 11 bases. Germline assignment: CDR1 DFQATT and CDR2 SNEGSKA (reference sequence). V lost 2 bases, J lost 5 bases, and 8 bases stayed unmatched. The CDR3 is 16 residues long. The CDR3 DNA reads as TGCAGTGCTAGACCTCTACTAGCGGGAGAGAACAATGAGCAGTTCTTC. It codes for CSARPLLAGENNEQFF.

This clonotype showed up just a few times. The chain uses TRBV4-2 and TRBJ2-2; D not resolved. The V end was cut by 4 bases, the J end by 6 bases, with 9 bases between. In germline, CDR1 is LGHNA, CDR2 YNFKEQ. The CDR3 is 13 residues long. The CDR3 DNA reads as TGTGCCAGCAGCCCTCGTTTGGCCGGGGAGCTGTTTTTT. Its protein is CASSPRLAGELFF.

The chain uses TRBV12-3 or TRBV12-4 and TRBJ2-3; D might be TRBD1 (5 bases). Trimming stripped 5 bases from V and 6 bases from J, with 15 bases between. CDR3 length equals 14 residues. The CDR3 DNA reads as TGTGCCAGCAGTCCGCAGGGTCCGCAGGATACGCAGTATTTT. This codes for CASSPQGPQDTQYF.

This clonotype occurred many times. This rearrangement joins TRBV9 to TRBJ1-1; 9 bases map to TRBD1. Germline-derived CDR1 and CDR2 are SGDLS and YYNGEE. The CDR3 loop spans 15 amino acids. Trimming cost V 3 bases and J 3 bases; bases outside gene matches: 6. CDR3 nucleotide sequence: TGTGCCAGCAGCGCGCGGACAGGGGATGACACTGAAGCTTTCTTT. Its protein product is CASSARTGDDTEAFF.

The chain joins TRBV11-2 to TRBJ2-4; TRBD1 agrees at 7 bases. V dropped 2 bases and J dropped 0; count of bases not matched to a gene: 10. Germline lookup yields CDR1 SGHAT and CDR2 FQNNGV. The CDR3 is made up of 18 amino acids. DNA for the CDR3: TGTGCCAGCAGCTTAACACAGGGGTCCAGTATAGCCAAAAACATTCAGTACTTC. It translates to CASSLTQGSSIAKNIQYF.

This clonotype was counted a few times. V is TRBV7-9 and J is TRBJ2-7; a possible D gene is TRBD1 (6 bases). The CDR3 consists of 14 residues. The ends were cut back, 3 bases at V and 5 bases at J, with 14 bases in the middle. CDR1 SEHNR and CDR2 FQNEAQ come from the germline V gene (reference sequence). CDR3 DNA sequence: TGTGCCAGCAGCTTGGCACAGGGTCTCAACGAGCAGTACTTC. It yields the protein CASSLAQGLNEQYF.

This clonotype was found many times. This chain uses TRBV5-1 with TRBJ2-1; a weak D match, TRBD1 (5 bases). This CDR3 region has 15 residues. V lost 2 bases and J 7 bases, leaving 16 bases between the germline ends. CDR1 and CDR2 (germline): SGHRS, YFSETQ. The CDR3 nucleotides are TGCGCCAGCAGCTTAGGGGCTATCGGTCGGAATGAGCAGTTCTTC. Amino acid sequence: CASSLGAIGRNEQFF.

The rearrangement links TRBV10-3 to TRBJ2-5, with a possible D match to TRBD2 (7 bases). V lost 4 bases and J 4 bases, leaving 13 bases between the germline ends. Germline assignment: CDR1 ENHRY and CDR2 SYGVKD. The CDR3 totals 14 residues. The CDR3: CAISAAGEGETQYF. CDR3 bases: TGTGCCATCAGTGCCGCAGGGGAGGGAGAGACCCAGTACTTC.

This clonotype occurred a few times. The CDR3 sequence is CASRTALAGGTYNEQFF. CDR3 coding DNA: TGTGCCAGCAGGACCGCGCTAGCGGGAGGGACGTACAATGAGCAGTTCTTC. This rearrangement joins TRBV6-1 to TRBJ2-1; 12 bases fit TRBD2. Losses at the gene ends were 6 bases for V and 4 bases for J; bases not matched to a gene: 10. The germline V gene encodes CDR1 MNHNS and CDR2 SASEGT. The CDR3 has 17 amino acids.

In its sample, this clonotype was seen many times. The V gene is TRBV20-1, the J gene TRBJ2-7; D remains ambiguous. This CDR3 comprises 12 residues. Trimming stripped 3 bases from V and 1 base from J, with 7 bases between. Germline lookup yields CDR1 DFQATT and CDR2 SNEGSKA (reference sequence). CDR3 bases: TGCAGTGCTAGTTGGGGTTCCTACGAGCAGTACTTC. It specifies CSASWGSYEQYF.

The chain employs TRBV10-3 and TRBJ1-5, with no clear D. V lost 0 bases to trimming and J lost 4 bases, with 13 bases between them. The CDR3 consists of 16 residues. Germline-derived CDR1 and CDR2 are ENHRY and SYGVKD. The CDR3 reads CAISESGTASNQPQHF. The CDR3 nucleotides read TGTGCCATCAGTGAGTCGGGAACAGCTAGTAATCAGCCCCAGCATTTT.

This clonotype was detected ten times or more. J is TRBJ2-1 and V is TRBV6-9; D remains unclear. V lost 0 bases and J lost 15, with 12 bases in between. Looked up from germline, CDR1 is MNHGY and CDR2 is SVAAGI. The CDR3 has 12 amino acids. The CDR3 coding sequence is TGTGCCAGCAGTTATTCGCCCCTATCCTGGTTCTTC. Translated, it gives CASSYSPLSWFF.

This clonotype was seen a handful of times. The gene calls are TRBV20-1 and TRBJ2-7; D may correspond to TRBD1 or TRBD2 (5 bases each). V was clipped by 1 base and J by 1 base, with 11 bases between them. This CDR3 is 14 amino acids long. The germline V gene encodes CDR1 DFQATT and CDR2 SNEGSKA (reference sequence). CDR3 coding DNA: TGCAGTGCTAGAGCCGGGACCCGATCCTACGAGCAGTACTTC. Translating it yields CSARAGTRSYEQYF.

This clonotype was counted at least ten times. The chain is built from TRBV5-6 and TRBJ2-7; 8 bases line up with TRBD1. The length of the CDR3 is 17 residues. Losses at the gene ends were 0 bases for V and 3 bases for J; bases not matched to a gene: 11. Germline V lookup: CDR1 SGHDT, CDR2 YYEEEE. The CDR3 coding sequence is TGTGCCAGCAGCTTGGCTTCTGGGACAGGATTTATCTACGAGCAGTACTTC. Amino acids: CASSLASGTGFIYEQYF.

This clonotype came up a few times. The chain has TRBV19 and TRBJ2-2, with D uncertain. V lost 5 bases and J lost 3, with 7 bases in between. This CDR3 region has 13 residues. Germline loops: CDR1 LNHDA, CDR2 SQIVND (reference sequence). The CDR3 nucleotides are TGTGCCAGTAGTCCGCGCGACACCGGGGAGCTGTTTTTT. The encoded protein is CASSPRDTGELFF.

There are many counts of this clonotype. The V and J genes are TRBV5-1 and TRBJ1-1; maybe TRBD1 (5 bases). Germline assignment: CDR1 SGHRS and CDR2 YFSETQ. V lost 3 bases, J lost 3 bases, and 15 bases lay in between. The length of the CDR3 is 15 residues. CDR3 DNA: TGCGCCAGCAGCTCCAAAGGGGCGGCGTACACTGAAGCTTTCTTT. Protein sequence: CASSSKGAAYTEAFF. Using reference TRBV5-1 and TRBJ1-1 for the parts outside the CDR3, the full variable domain is KAGVTQTPRYLIKTRGQQVTLSCSPISGHRSVSWYQQTPGQGLQFLFEYFSETQRNKGNFPGRFSGRQFSNSRSEMNVSTLELGDSALYLCASSSKGAAYTEAFFGQGTRLTVV.